This is a list of T cell receptor beta chains from one sample in a study of early T cells in non-severe SARS-CoV-2 infection. MiXCR was run by TCRdb on the 5' RACE reads, yielding one entry per CDR3 protein. The sample has 25,000 to 30,000 distinct CDR3 sequences; about 5% are singletons. Sequences were obtained from whole blood. The receptors were sampled from an adult who was a healthcare worker with PCR-confirmed SARS-CoV-2 infection or an uninfected control (not recorded which). Each CDR3 is given with its conserved first and last residue. Clone size is given for some rows only: seen once, a few or many times, or a class if the clone is expanded.

>many|TRBV10-3|TRBJ2-3
CAISEFRGTDTQYF
>NA|TRBV3-1|TRBJ2-5
CASSQIAGGETQYF
>many|TRBV4-3|TRBJ2-7
CASTHRGGAEAYEQYF
>few|TRBV11-2|TRBJ2-7
CASSFSNIGEQYF
>NA|TRBV10-3|TRBJ2-1
CAISESPREGNEQFF
>many|TRBV18|TRBJ2-3
CASSPPVPGAFTDTQYF
>many|TRBV20-1|TRBJ2-7
CSAQRGDRGVSYEQYF
>few|TRBV27|TRBJ2-3
CASSRDRPNTDTQYF
>NA|TRBV11-2|TRBJ2-5
CASRRTGPSQETQYF
>few|TRBV30|TRBJ2-2
CAWRFTGTDTGELFF
>many|TRBV7-2|TRBJ2-7
CASSNPSQGGREQYF
>many|TRBV5-4|TRBJ2-3
CASSPVDRKLYF
>few|TRBV15|TRBJ2-1
CATSDRNRNEQFF
>many|TRBV4-3|TRBJ1-6
CASSQQTEGRSPLHF
>many|TRBV20-1|TRBJ1-2
CSAQLGQRGYTF
>NA|TRBV29-1|TRBJ1-2
CSEGYGYTF
>NA|TRBV12-3/TRBV12-4|TRBJ2-7
CASSTRQYEQYF
>NA|TRBV5-4|TRBJ2-3
CASSLVAEDTQYF
>NA|TRBV7-2|TRBJ2-3
CASSYDTITDTQYF
>many|TRBV7-9|TRBJ1-6
CASSLMGSDSPLHF
>NA|TRBV28|TRBJ1-6
CASSLPGQGFSPLHF
>many|TRBV5-1|TRBJ2-1
CASSLEAHNEQFF
>many|TRBV18|TRBJ1-2
CASSPDFTGRDYGYTF
>few|TRBV6-4|TRBJ2-1
CATSPGGSSYNEQFF
>NA|TRBV11-2|TRBJ2-4
CASSLGGSPNVDF
>NA|TRBV5-6|TRBJ2-5
CASSLSAGKKTQYF
>few|TRBV3-1|TRBJ1-2
CASSLERAGKYGYTF
>many|TRBV27|TRBJ2-7
CASSRTGTYSYEQYF
>many|TRBV15|TRBJ1-2
CATSREYRGRNGYTF
>many|TRBV29-1|TRBJ1-2
CSVEGLGYGYTF
>NA|TRBV6-1|TRBJ2-7
CASSEAIAGGYEQYF
>many|TRBV29-1|TRBJ2-2
CSGTGTSGGELFF
>many|TRBV7-9|TRBJ1-1
CASSLKGGRMRGRNTEAFF
>few|TRBV9|TRBJ2-7
CASSGRQSGGEQYF
>NA|TRBV7-2|TRBJ2-3
CASSKPGQGAYGTDTQYF
>NA|TRBV10-2|TRBJ2-5
CASSEIETQYF
>many|TRBV29-1|TRBJ2-5
CSVDLAETQYF
>many|TRBV5-5|TRBJ2-1
CASSREPGYDEQFF
>many|TRBV11-2|TRBJ2-7
CASSPLGTSEQYF
>NA|TRBV6-2/TRBV6-3|TRBJ2-3
CASSYSPEFGTDTQYF
>NA|TRBV2|TRBJ2-6
CASRGLLRTNVLTF
>many|TRBV27|TRBJ2-7
CASSVTGGSSYEQYF
>few|TRBV29-1|TRBJ2-4
CSGGLAENIQYF